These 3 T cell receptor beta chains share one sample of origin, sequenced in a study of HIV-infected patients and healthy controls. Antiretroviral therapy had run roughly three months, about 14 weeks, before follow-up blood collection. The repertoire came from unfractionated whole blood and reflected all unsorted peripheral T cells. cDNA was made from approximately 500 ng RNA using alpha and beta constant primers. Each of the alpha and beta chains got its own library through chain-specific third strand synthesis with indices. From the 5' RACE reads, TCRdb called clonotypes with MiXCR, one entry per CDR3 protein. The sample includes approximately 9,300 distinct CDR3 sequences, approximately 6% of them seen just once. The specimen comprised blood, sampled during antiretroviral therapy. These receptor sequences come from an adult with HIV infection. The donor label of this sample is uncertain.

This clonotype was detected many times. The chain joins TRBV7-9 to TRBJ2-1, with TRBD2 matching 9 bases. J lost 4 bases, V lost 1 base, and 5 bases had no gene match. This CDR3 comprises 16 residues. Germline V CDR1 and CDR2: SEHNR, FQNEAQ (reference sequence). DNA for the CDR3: TGTGCCAGCAGCTTAGGTTTTCTAGCGGGGTACAATGAGCAGTTCTTC. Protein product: CASSLGFLAGYNEQFF.

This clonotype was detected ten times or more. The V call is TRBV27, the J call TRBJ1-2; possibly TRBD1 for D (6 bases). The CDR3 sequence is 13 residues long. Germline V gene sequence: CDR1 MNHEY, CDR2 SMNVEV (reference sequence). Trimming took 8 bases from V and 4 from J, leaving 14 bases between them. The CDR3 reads CASRQEWGYGYTF. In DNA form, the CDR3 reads TGTGCCAGCCGACAGGAATGGGGCTATGGCTACACCTTC.

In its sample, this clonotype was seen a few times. CDR3 DNA sequence: TGTGCCAGCAGTGGAGGGACTAGCAACCAAGAGACCCAGTACTTC. This gives the protein CASSGGTSNQETQYF. The J gene is TRBJ2-5, the V gene TRBV5-5; 9 bases fit TRBD2. Germline V gene data show CDR1 as SGHKS and CDR2 as YYEKEE (reference sequence). V trimming: 5 bases; J trimming: 0 bases; junction bases outside the gene matches: 5. The CDR3 has 15 residues. The full variable domain, rest sourced from reference TRBV5-5 and TRBJ2-5, is DAGVTQSPTHLIKTRGQQVTLRCSPISGHKSVSWYQQVLGQGPQFIFQYYEKEERGRGNFPDRFSARQFPNYSSELNVNALLLGDSALYLCASSGGTSNQETQYFGPGTRLLVL.